The rows below give T cell receptor beta chains drawn from one sample of a study of cytomegalovirus exposure and HLA in healthy donors. Clones were sequenced by immunoSEQ multiplex PCR, and TCRdb holds only the in-frame ones, with some missing. The sample has fewer than 80,000 clones, around two thirds seen once. Sequences were obtained from PBMCs. All receptors come from a woman aged 45-60 years in good health and CMV-seropositive. CDR3s include the opening cysteine and the closing phenylalanine or tryptophan. D genes are given only for firm matches. Not every row has a clone size; where given, it reads once, few, many or a size class.

D gene: .
J gene: TRBJ2-5
V gene: TRBV2
clone size: .
CDR3 DNA: TGTGCCAGCAGTAGGGGTAGTGCCCAAGAGACCCAGTACTTC
CDR3 protein: CASSRGSAQETQYF

D gene: .
J gene: TRBJ1-4
V gene: TRBV18
clone size: once
CDR3 DNA: TGTGCCAGCTCACCAGAAGACAGCCTAAATGAAAAACTGTTTTTT
CDR3 protein: CASSPEDSLNEKLFF

D gene: TRBD2
J gene: TRBJ2-1
V gene: TRBV4-1
clone size: .
CDR3 DNA: TGCGCCAGCAGCCAAGTGGGGGGGGGCAATGAGCAGTTCTTC
CDR3 protein: CASSQVGGGNEQFF

D gene: .
J gene: TRBJ1-2
V gene: TRBV2
clone size: .
CDR3 DNA: TGTGCCAGCAGTGGCTCGGGGGACTATGGCTACACCTTC
CDR3 protein: CASSGSGDYGYTF

D gene: .
J gene: TRBJ1-1
V gene: TRBV6-5
clone size: .
CDR3 DNA: TGTGCCAGCGGGGCGACGGAAATGAACACTGAAGCTTTCTTT
CDR3 protein: CASGATEMNTEAFF

D gene: .
J gene: TRBJ1-1
V gene: TRBV7-7
clone size: .
CDR3 DNA: TGTGCTAGCAGCTTTAACTTGAACACTGAAGCTTTCTTT
CDR3 protein: CASSFNLNTEAFF

D gene: TRBD2
J gene: TRBJ2-3
V gene: TRBV2
clone size: .
CDR3 DNA: TGTGCCAGCAGTGAGGCTAGCGGAAGGGATACGCAGTATTTT
CDR3 protein: CASSEASGRDTQYF

D gene: TRBD1
J gene: TRBJ1-1
V gene: TRBV18
clone size: .
CDR3 DNA: TGTGCCAGCTCAGGGGACAGGGGAACCACTGAAGCTTTCTTT
CDR3 protein: CASSGDRGTTEAFF

D gene: .
J gene: TRBJ2-5
V gene: TRBV7-7
clone size: .
CDR3 DNA: TGTGCTAGCAGCTTAGATGCTACCAACCAAGAGACCCAGTACTTC
CDR3 protein: CASSLDATNQETQYF

D gene: TRBD1
J gene: TRBJ1-2
V gene: TRBV30
clone size: .
CDR3 DNA: TGTGCCTGGAACAGGGGGCCACAGGGCACCTTC
CDR3 protein: CAWNRGPQGTF

D gene: TRBD1
J gene: TRBJ1-6
V gene: TRBV5-1
clone size: .
CDR3 DNA: TGCGCCAGCAGCTCGCAGGCCGGGACAGCCAATTCACCCCTCCACTTT
CDR3 protein: CASSSQAGTANSPLHF

D gene: .
J gene: TRBJ1-5
V gene: TRBV18
clone size: few
CDR3 DNA: TGTGCCAGCTCACCCCAGGAGGGGAGCAATCAGCCCCAGCATTTT
CDR3 protein: CASSPQEGSNQPQHF

D gene: .
J gene: TRBJ2-3
V gene: TRBV7-9
clone size: .
CDR3 DNA: TGTGCCAGCAGAGGGCCGGGACAAGTTTCAGATACGCAGTATTTT
CDR3 protein: CASRGPGQVSDTQYF

D gene: TRBD2
J gene: TRBJ2-1
V gene: TRBV10-3
clone size: .
CDR3 DNA: TGTGCCATCAGTGAGACTGCCGGGACTAGCGGGGGGGTACGGGGTGAGCAGTTCTTC
CDR3 protein: CAISETAGTSGGVRGEQFF

D gene: TRBD1
J gene: TRBJ2-3
V gene: TRBV6-4
clone size: .
CDR3 DNA: TGTGCCAGCAGTAGGACAGGGGGCAGAGATACGCAGTATTTT
CDR3 protein: CASSRTGGRDTQYF

D gene: TRBD1
J gene: TRBJ1-1
V gene: TRBV11-2
clone size: .
CDR3 DNA: TGTGCCATGTCGGGACAGATGAACACTGAAGCTTTCTTT
CDR3 protein: CAMSGQMNTEAFF

D gene: .
J gene: TRBJ1-5
V gene: TRBV27
clone size: .
CDR3 DNA: TGTGCCAGCAGTTTTTTCCCCCTCCTAGGCAATCAGCCCCAGCATTTT
CDR3 protein: CASSFFPLLGNQPQHF

D gene: .
J gene: TRBJ2-2
V gene: TRBV7-9
clone size: .
CDR3 DNA: TGTGCCAGCAGCTTAGCTAAAGGGGGAACCGGGGAGCTGTTTTTT
CDR3 protein: CASSLAKGGTGELFF

D gene: TRBD2
J gene: TRBJ2-5
V gene: TRBV7-2
clone size: .
CDR3 DNA: TGTGCCAGCAGCTATACCGGGACTACAAACCAAGAGACCCAGTACTTC
CDR3 protein: CASSYTGTTNQETQYF

D gene: .
J gene: TRBJ2-1
V gene: TRBV15
clone size: once
CDR3 DNA: TGTGCCACCAGCAAGGGGGGGAAGCAGTTCTTC
CDR3 protein: CATSKGGKQFF

D gene: TRBD1
J gene: TRBJ1-2
V gene: TRBV6-6
clone size: .
CDR3 DNA: TGTGCCAGCAGTTACTCGGGGACAGTGGGGGGCTACACCTTC
CDR3 protein: CASSYSGTVGGYTF

D gene: TRBD1
J gene: TRBJ1-3
V gene: TRBV9
clone size: .
CDR3 DNA: TGTGCCAGCAGCCCCGGGACAGGAAGCTCTGGAAACACCATATATTTT
CDR3 protein: CASSPGTGSSGNTIYF

D gene: .
J gene: TRBJ1-5
V gene: TRBV18
clone size: few
CDR3 DNA: TGTGCCAGCTCACCCTCCTATGGGGGGGGCAATCAGCCCCAGCATTTT
CDR3 protein: CASSPSYGGGNQPQHF

D gene: .
J gene: TRBJ2-5
V gene: TRBV6-1
clone size: .
CDR3 DNA: TGTGCCAGCAAATTTGTTTGGCGAGGGCAAGAGACCCAGTACTTC
CDR3 protein: CASKFVWRGQETQYF

D gene: TRBD1
J gene: TRBJ2-7
V gene: TRBV7-4
clone size: .
CDR3 DNA: TGTGCCAGCAGCTCGACAGGGAAAGGGTACGAGCAGTACTTC
CDR3 protein: CASSSTGKGYEQYF

D gene: .
J gene: TRBJ2-7
V gene: TRBV10-3
clone size: .
CDR3 DNA: TGTGCCATCCGGGGGACGGGGGAGCAGTACTTC
CDR3 protein: CAIRGTGEQYF

D gene: .
J gene: TRBJ2-2
V gene: TRBV11-2
clone size: few
CDR3 DNA: TGTGCCAGCACCACCGGGGACACCGGGGAGCTGTTTTTT
CDR3 protein: CASTTGDTGELFF

D gene: TRBD1
J gene: TRBJ1-1
V gene: TRBV19
clone size: .
CDR3 DNA: TGTGCCAGTAGTATAGGGCCCCAGGGGGCCCTGAACACTGAAGCTTTCTTT
CDR3 protein: CASSIGPQGALNTEAFF